These T cell receptor beta chains were read from a single sample in a study of CD8 T cells in ankylosing spondylitis. TCRdb itself ran the 5' RACE reads through MiXCR, one entry per CDR3 protein. The sample shows a few hundred thousand distinct CDR3 sequences, 10% to 15% of them seen only once. Material: blood, either unsorted or a sorted T cell fraction (not recorded which). The receptors stem from a male donor with ankylosing spondylitis. Both conserved end residues are part of each CDR3. The D gene is left open where the match is weak. Size tells how often a clone was seen (once, few, many) or the class of an expanded clone, and some rows leave it out.

TRBV7-9,few,-,TRBJ1-5,CASSSPGGSNQPQHF,TGTGCCAGCAGCTCGCCAGGAGGGAGCAATCAGCCCCAGCATTTT
TRBV6-1,-,TRBD2,TRBJ2-3,CASSAMRVAGESDTQYF,TGTGCCAGCAGTGCCATGAGGGTAGCGGGAGAGTCAGATACGCAGTATTTT
TRBV9,few,-,TRBJ2-7,CASSAQGTTVHEQYF,TGTGCCAGCAGCGCCCAGGGTACTACCGTCCACGAGCAGTACTTC
TRBV7-8,many,TRBD2,TRBJ2-5,CASSSTTSGSLKTQYF,TGTGCCAGCAGCTCCACGACTAGCGGGAGTTTAAAGACCCAGTACTTC
TRBV4-2,few,-,TRBJ1-2,CASSQGGQGPFAYGYTF,TGTGCCAGCAGCCAAGGAGGCCAGGGCCCCTTTGCCTATGGCTACACCTTC
TRBV20-1,few,-,TRBJ2-5,CSASFPLGHHRTAQYF,TGCAGTGCTAGTTTTCCTTTGGGACACCACCGAACGGCCCAGTACTTC
TRBV10-2,-,-,TRBJ2-7,CASWAGSYEQYF,TGCGCCAGCTGGGCAGGCTCGTACGAGCAGTACTTC
TRBV15,many,TRBD2,TRBJ2-1,CATSSSGSSYNEQFF,TGTGCCACCAGCAGTAGCGGGAGCTCCTACAATGAGCAGTTCTTC
TRBV27,-,TRBD2,TRBJ2-2,CASSLRPGTSGNTGELFF,TGTGCCAGCAGCCTTAGACCTGGGACTAGCGGGAACACCGGGGAGCTGTTTTTT
TRBV24-1,-,TRBD1,TRBJ2-1,CATSPGQGRGNEQFF,TGTGCCACCAGTCCGGGACAGGGCAGGGGGAATGAGCAGTTCTTC
TRBV27,-,-,TRBJ1-1,CASSRGAYTEAFF,TGTGCCAGCAGTCGGGGGGCGTACACTGAAGCTTTCTTT
TRBV2,few,-,TRBJ2-5,CASSDRRQETQYF,TGTGCCAGCAGTGACAGGCGCCAAGAGACCCAGTACTTC
TRBV2,few,TRBD1,TRBJ2-5,CAAPDRDGETQYF,TGTGCCGCCCCAGACAGGGATGGGGAGACCCAGTACTTC
TRBV7-2,few,TRBD1,TRBJ2-2,CASSLRQGWTGELFF,TGTGCCAGCAGCCTCCGACAGGGCTGGACCGGGGAGCTGTTTTTT
TRBV5-1,-,-,TRBJ2-2,CATSRDGSNTGELFF,TGCGCCACCTCGAGGGACGGATCGAACACCGGGGAGCTGTTTTTT
TRBV11-2,-,-,TRBJ2-7,CASSVLPYEQYF,TGTGCCAGCAGCGTCCTGCCCTACGAGCAGTACTTC